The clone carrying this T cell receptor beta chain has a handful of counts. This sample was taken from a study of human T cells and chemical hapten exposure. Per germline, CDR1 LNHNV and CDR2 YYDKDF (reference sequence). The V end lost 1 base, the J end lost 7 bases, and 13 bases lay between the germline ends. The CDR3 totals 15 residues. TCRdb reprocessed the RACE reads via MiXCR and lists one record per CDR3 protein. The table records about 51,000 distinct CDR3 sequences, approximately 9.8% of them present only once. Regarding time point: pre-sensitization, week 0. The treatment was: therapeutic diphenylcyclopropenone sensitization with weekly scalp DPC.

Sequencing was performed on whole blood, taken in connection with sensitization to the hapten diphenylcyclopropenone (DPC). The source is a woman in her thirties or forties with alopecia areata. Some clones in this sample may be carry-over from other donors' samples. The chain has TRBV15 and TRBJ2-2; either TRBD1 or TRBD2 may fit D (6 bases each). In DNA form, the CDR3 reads TGTGCCACCAGCAGAGTTCGGGGGCAGAACGGGGAGCTGTTTTTT. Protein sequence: CATSRVRGQNGELFF.